A selection of T cell receptor beta chains follows, all from one sample in a study of Graves' ophthalmopathy and Graves' hyperthyroidism. TCRdb called the multiplex PCR reads again in MiXCR, with one record for every CDR3 protein. Of about half a million distinct CDR3 sequences listed, approximately 15% are singletons. What was sequenced was blood. The origin of the receptors is a woman between 25 and 40 years old with Graves' ophthalmopathy. CDR3s include the opening cysteine and the closing phenylalanine or tryptophan. A D gene is named only where the DNA matches it firmly. For some rows the clone size is stated as once, few or many, or as a class when expanded; others skip it.

TRBJ1-2 TRBD1 few TRBV7-9 CASGQASNYGYTF TGTGCCTCCGGACAGGCCTCTAACTATGGCTACACCTTC
TRBJ1-1 TRBD1 many TRBV2 CASLTGTGTEAFF TGTGCCAGCCTGACAGGGACGGGAACTGAAGCTTTCTTT
TRBJ1-1 NA many TRBV9 CASSGDRPTEAFF TGTGCCAGCAGTGGGGACCGACCCACTGAAGCTTTCTTT
TRBJ1-5 TRBD1 NA TRBV12-3/TRBV12-4 CASSPGQGAPQHF TGTGCCAGCAGTCCGGGACAGGGTGCGCCCCAGCATTTT
TRBJ2-2 TRBD1 many TRBV15 CATNRDSANTGELFF TGTGCCACCAACCGGGACAGTGCGAACACCGGGGAGCTGTTTTTT
TRBJ1-1 NA NA TRBV7-8 CASSEVGTDAFF TGTGCCAGCAGCGAGGTGGGCACTGATGCTTTCTTT
TRBJ2-7 TRBD2 many TRBV28 CASSSFGLARTESLVYEQYF TGTGCCAGCAGTTCATTTGGACTAGCGAGAACAGAGAGTTTAGTCTACGAGCAGTACTTC
TRBJ2-7 TRBD1 many TRBV28 CASSPAGGPYEQYF TGTGCCAGCAGTCCCGCAGGGGGCCCCTACGAGCAGTACTTC
TRBJ1-1 NA NA TRBV6-5 CASSSYSVTEAFF TGTGCCAGCAGTTCGTATAGTGTCACTGAAGCTTTCTTT
TRBJ1-2 NA many TRBV28 CASSGTSNYGYTF TGTGCCAGCTCCGGCACATCTAACTATGGCTACACCTTC
TRBJ1-5 TRBD1 few TRBV20-1 CSASTGTGNQPQHF TGCAGTGCTAGTACCGGGACAGGGAATCAGCCCCAGCATTTT
TRBJ1-6 NA NA TRBV2 CASSERAVSNSPLHF TGTGCCAGCAGTGAAAGGGCAGTCTCCAATTCACCCCTCCACTTT
TRBJ1-1 NA NA TRBV12-3/TRBV12-4 CAARDPNTEAFF TGTGCCGCCCGGGACCCGAACACTGAAGCTTTCTTT
TRBJ1-2 NA few TRBV12-3/TRBV12-4 CASSSGLANYGYTF TGTGCCAGCAGTTCGGGGTTAGCTAACTATGGCTACACCTTC
TRBJ2-5 NA few TRBV18 CASSPPSPRGWYF TGTGCCAGCTCACCACCTTCCCCCCGAGGATGGTACTTC
TRBJ2-2 NA few TRBV7-9 CASSISDVAGELFF TGTGCCAGCAGCATATCAGACGTGGCCGGGGAGCTGTTTTTT
TRBJ1-5 NA many TRBV24-1 CATSSSGNQPQHF TGTGCCACCAGCTCCAGTGGCAATCAGCCCCAGCATTTT
TRBJ1-1 TRBD1 once TRBV6-2/TRBV6-3 CASTDRGPTEAFF TGTGCCAGCACAGACAGGGGGCCCACTGAAGCTTTCTTT
TRBJ2-7 TRBD2 NA TRBV9 CASSVGGGAGSHEQYF TGTGCCAGCAGCGTGGGGGGAGGGGCGGGTAGCCACGAGCAGTACTTC
TRBJ1-2 NA many TRBV11-2 CASSLSDEGGYTF TGTGCCAGCAGCCTTTCGGACGAAGGGGGCTACACCTTC
TRBJ1-2 NA many TRBV20-1 CSARDQGESVYGYTF TGCAGTGCTAGAGATCAGGGAGAGTCCGTGTACGGCTACACCTTC
TRBJ2-7 TRBD2 NA TRBV6-5 CASSYSGSGGYEQYF TGTGCCAGCAGTTACTCGGGTAGCGGGGGGTACGAGCAGTACTTC
TRBJ2-7 NA many TRBV11-3 CASSAGHRWGPSDYEQYF TGTGCCAGCAGCGCAGGGCACCGCTGGGGGCCCTCCGACTACGAGCAGTACTTC
TRBJ1-2 TRBD1 many TRBV29-1 CSVRTGGDGYTF TGCAGCGTTAGGACAGGGGGCGATGGCTACACCTTC
TRBJ2-7 TRBD1 many TRBV6-5 CASSYSSDRGQYEQYF TGTGCCAGCAGTTACTCTTCGGACAGGGGCCAATACGAGCAGTACTTC
TRBJ1-5 TRBD1 many TRBV7-9 CASSLGDRPQPQHF TGTGCCAGCAGCTTAGGGGACAGGCCTCAGCCCCAGCATTTT
TRBJ2-5 TRBD2 many TRBV6-1 CASSAQGGRRETQYF TGTGCCAGCAGTGCACAGGGCGGGAGGAGAGAGACCCAGTACTTC
TRBJ2-5 TRBD1 many TRBV6-5 CASSYPGQGVGTQYF TGTGCCAGCAGTTACCCGGGACAGGGAGTAGGGACCCAGTACTTC
TRBJ2-5 NA few TRBV11-2 CASSLATGTQRETQYF TGTGCCAGCAGCTTAGCAACCGGGACGCAACGGGAGACCCAGTACTTC
TRBJ1-3 NA many TRBV7-9 CASSPLGQRGNTIYF TGTGCCAGCAGCCCACTTGGCCAGAGAGGAAACACCATATATTTT